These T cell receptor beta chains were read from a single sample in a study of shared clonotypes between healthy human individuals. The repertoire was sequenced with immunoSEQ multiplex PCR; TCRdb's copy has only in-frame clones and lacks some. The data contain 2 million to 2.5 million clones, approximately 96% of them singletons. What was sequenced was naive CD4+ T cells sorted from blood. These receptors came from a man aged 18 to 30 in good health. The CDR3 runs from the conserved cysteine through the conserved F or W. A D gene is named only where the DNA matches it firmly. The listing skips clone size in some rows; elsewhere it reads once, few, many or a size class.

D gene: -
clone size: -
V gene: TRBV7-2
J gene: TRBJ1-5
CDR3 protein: CASSLVGSSNQPQHF
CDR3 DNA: TGTGCCAGCAGCTTAGTAGGGAGTAGCAATCAGCCCCAGCATTTT

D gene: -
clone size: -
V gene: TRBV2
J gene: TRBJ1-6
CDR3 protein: CASSERDSYNSPLHF
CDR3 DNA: TGTGCCAGCAGTGAACGGGACTCCTATAATTCACCCCTCCACTTT

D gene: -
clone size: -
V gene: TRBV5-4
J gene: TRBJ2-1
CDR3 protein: CASSRTGLGYNEQFF
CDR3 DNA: TGTGCCAGCAGCCGAACGGGGTTAGGGTACAATGAGCAGTTCTTC

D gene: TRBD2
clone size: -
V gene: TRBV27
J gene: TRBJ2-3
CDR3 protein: CASRGVSAPGTQYF
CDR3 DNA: TGTGCCAGCCGGGGGGTGAGCGCCCCAGGGACGCAGTATTTT

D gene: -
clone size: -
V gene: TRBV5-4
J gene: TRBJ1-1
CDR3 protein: CASSPGSRDTEAFF
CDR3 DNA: TGTGCCAGCAGTCCAGGGAGCAGGGACACTGAAGCTTTCTTT

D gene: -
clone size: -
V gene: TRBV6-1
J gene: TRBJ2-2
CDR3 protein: CASSGGGMNTGELFF
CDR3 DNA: TGTGCCAGCAGCGGCGGCGGGATGAACACCGGGGAGCTGTTTTTT

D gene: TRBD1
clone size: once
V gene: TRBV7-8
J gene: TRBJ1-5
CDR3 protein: CASSIRQGHQPQHF
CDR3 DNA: TGTGCCAGCAGCATACGACAGGGGCATCAGCCCCAGCATTTT

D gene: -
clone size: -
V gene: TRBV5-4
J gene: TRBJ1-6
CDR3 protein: CASSLGAWGRGNSPLHF
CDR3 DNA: TGTGCCAGCAGCTTAGGAGCGTGGGGCCGAGGGAATTCACCCCTCCACTTT

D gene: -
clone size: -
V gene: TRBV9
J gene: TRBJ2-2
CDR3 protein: CASRPYNTGELFF
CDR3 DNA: TGTGCCAGCAGGCCCTATAACACCGGGGAGCTGTTTTTT

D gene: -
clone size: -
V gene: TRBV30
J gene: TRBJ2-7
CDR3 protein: CAFGGLSEQYF
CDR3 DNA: TGTGCCTTTGGGGGCCTCAGCGAGCAGTACTTC

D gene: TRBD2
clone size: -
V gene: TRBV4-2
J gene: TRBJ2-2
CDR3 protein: CASSQDRAVLLAGISGELFF
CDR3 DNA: TGTGCCAGCAGCCAAGATCGGGCGGTTTTGTTAGCGGGGATATCCGGGGAGCTGTTTTTT

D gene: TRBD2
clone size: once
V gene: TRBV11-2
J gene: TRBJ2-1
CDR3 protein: CASSTGLAGANEQFF
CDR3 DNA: TGTGCCAGCAGCACGGGACTAGCGGGAGCCAATGAGCAGTTCTTC

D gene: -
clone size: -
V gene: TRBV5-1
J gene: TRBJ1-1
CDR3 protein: CASGDDWDTEAFF
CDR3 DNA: TGCGCCAGTGGCGATGATTGGGACACTGAAGCTTTCTTT

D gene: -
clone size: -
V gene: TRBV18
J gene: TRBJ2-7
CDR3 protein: CASSLGTVSSYEQYF
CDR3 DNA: TGTGCCAGCTCACTAGGGACGGTTAGCTCCTACGAGCAGTACTTC

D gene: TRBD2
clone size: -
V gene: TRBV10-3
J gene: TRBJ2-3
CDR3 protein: CAISESTAGGATDTQYF
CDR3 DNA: TGTGCCATCAGTGAGTCGACGGCGGGGGGTGCCACAGATACGCAGTATTTT

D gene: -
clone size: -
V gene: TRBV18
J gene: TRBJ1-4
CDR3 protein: CASSPRTTSTNEKLFF
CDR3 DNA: TGTGCCAGCTCACCGAGGACAACTTCAACTAATGAAAAACTGTTTTTT

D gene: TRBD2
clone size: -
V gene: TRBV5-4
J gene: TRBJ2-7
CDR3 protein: CASSSLAPPYEQYF
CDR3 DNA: TGTGCCAGCAGCTCACTAGCGCCCCCCTACGAGCAGTACTTC

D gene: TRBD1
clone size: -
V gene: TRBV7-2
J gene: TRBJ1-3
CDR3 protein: CASSSDRVSGNTIYF
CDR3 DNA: TGTGCCAGCAGCTCGGACAGGGTCTCTGGAAACACCATATATTTT

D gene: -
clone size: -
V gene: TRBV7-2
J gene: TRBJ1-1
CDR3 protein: CASSSTGTNTEAFF
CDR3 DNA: TGTGCCAGCAGCTCCACAGGTACGAACACTGAAGCTTTCTTT

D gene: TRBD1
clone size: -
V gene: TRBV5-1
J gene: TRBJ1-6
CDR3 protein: CASSDRGANGNSPLHF
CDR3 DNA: TGCGCCAGCAGCGACAGGGGGGCAAATGGGAATTCACCCCTCCACTTT

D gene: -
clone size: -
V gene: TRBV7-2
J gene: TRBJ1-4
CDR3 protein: CASSLREFNEKLFF
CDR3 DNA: TGTGCCAGCAGCTTACGGGAATTCAATGAAAAACTGTTTTTT

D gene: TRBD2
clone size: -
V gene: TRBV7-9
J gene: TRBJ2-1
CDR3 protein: CASSLVGGLAANEQFF
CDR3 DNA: TGTGCCAGCAGCTTAGTGGGGGGACTAGCGGCTAATGAGCAGTTCTTC

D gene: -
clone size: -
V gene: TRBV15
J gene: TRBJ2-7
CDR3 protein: CATSRASEQYF
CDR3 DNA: TGTGCCACCAGCAGAGCCTCCGAGCAGTACTTC

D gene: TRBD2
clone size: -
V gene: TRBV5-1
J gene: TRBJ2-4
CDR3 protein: CASSLAEVAGRKNIQYF
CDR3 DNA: TGCGCCAGCAGCTTGGCCGAGGTAGCGGGGAGAAAAAACATTCAGTACTTC

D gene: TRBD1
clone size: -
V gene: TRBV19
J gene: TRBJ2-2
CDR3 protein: CASSRTGGLSNTGELFF
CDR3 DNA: TGTGCCAGTAGCCGAACAGGGGGCCTGTCGAACACCGGGGAGCTGTTTTTT

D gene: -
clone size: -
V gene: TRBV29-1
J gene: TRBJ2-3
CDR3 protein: CSASLFTDTQYF
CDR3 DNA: TGCAGCGCCTCGTTGTTCACAGATACGCAGTATTTT

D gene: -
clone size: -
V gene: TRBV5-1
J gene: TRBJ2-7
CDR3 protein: CASSQEGRAYEQYF
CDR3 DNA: TGCGCCAGCTCGCAAGAAGGGAGAGCCTACGAGCAGTACTTC

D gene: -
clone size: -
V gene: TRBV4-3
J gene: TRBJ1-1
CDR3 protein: CASSQEATMNTEAFF
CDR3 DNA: TGCGCCAGCAGCCAAGAGGCCACCATGAACACTGAAGCTTTCTTT

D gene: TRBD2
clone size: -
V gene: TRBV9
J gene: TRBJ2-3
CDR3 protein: CASSFWTSGGTDTQYF
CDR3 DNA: TGTGCCAGCAGCTTCTGGACTAGCGGGGGCACAGATACGCAGTATTTT

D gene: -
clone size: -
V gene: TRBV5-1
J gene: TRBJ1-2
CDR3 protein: CASSLGLGPTERGYTF
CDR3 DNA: TGCGCCAGCAGCTTGGGCCTGGGACCGACTGAACGTGGCTACACCTTC

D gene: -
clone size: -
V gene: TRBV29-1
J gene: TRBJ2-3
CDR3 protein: CSVPRTSSADTQYF
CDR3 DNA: TGCAGCGTCCCTCGTACCTCGTCGGCAGATACGCAGTATTTT

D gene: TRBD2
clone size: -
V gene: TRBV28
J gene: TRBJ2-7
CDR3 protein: CASSLALREGSYEQYF
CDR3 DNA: TGTGCCAGCAGTTTAGCCCTAAGGGAGGGTTCCTACGAGCAGTACTTC

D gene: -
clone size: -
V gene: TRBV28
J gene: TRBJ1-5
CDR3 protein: CASSSFGGQPQHF
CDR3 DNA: TGTGCCAGCAGTTCCTTTGGGGGTCAGCCCCAGCATTTT

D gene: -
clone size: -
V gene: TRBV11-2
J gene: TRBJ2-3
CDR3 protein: CASSLVRLSDTQYF
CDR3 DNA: TGTGCCAGCAGCTTAGTACGGTTGTCAGATACGCAGTATTTT

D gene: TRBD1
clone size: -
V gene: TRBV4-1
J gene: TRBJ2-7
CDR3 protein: CASSQTGGVNYEQYF
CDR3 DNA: TGCGCCAGCAGCCAGACAGGGGGCGTTAATTACGAGCAGTACTTC

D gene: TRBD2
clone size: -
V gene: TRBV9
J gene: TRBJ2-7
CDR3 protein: CASSVGLAGVYEQYF
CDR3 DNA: TGTGCCAGCAGCGTAGGACTAGCGGGAGTTTACGAGCAGTACTTC

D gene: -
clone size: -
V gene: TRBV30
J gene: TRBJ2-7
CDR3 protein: CAWSVRGYEQYF
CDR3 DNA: TGTGCCTGGAGTGTACGGGGTTACGAGCAGTACTTC

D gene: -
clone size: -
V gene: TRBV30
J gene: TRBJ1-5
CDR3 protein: CAWSVGSRGFGQPQHF
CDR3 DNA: TGTGCCTGGAGTGTAGGGTCTCGGGGTTTCGGTCAGCCCCAGCATTTT

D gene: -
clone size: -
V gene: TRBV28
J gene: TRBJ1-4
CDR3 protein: CASSTGGEKLFF
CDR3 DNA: TGTGCCAGCAGTACCGGTGGGGAAAAACTGTTTTTT

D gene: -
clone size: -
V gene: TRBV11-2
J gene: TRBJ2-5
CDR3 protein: CASSLNPGFMTETQYF
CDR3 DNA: TGTGCCAGCAGCTTAAACCCAGGATTCATGACAGAGACCCAGTACTTC

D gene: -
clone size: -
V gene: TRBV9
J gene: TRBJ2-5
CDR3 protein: CASSVEGPGLGTAQYF
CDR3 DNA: TGTGCCAGCAGCGTAGAAGGCCCGGGATTAGGCACGGCCCAGTACTTC

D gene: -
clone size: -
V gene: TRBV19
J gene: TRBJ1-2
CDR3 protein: CASSRILDRNYGYTF
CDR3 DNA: TGTGCCAGTAGCCGGATTCTCGACAGAAACTATGGCTACACCTTC

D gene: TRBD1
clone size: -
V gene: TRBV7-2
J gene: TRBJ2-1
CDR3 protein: CASSLMGQGQFF
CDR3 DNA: TGTGCCAGCAGCTTGATGGGACAGGGGCAGTTCTTC

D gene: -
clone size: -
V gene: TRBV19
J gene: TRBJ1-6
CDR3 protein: CATRTDTRDNSPLHF
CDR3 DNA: TGTGCCACCAGAACAGATACCAGAGATAATTCACCCCTCCACTTT

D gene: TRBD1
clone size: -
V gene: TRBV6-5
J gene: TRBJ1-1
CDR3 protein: CATQGAGEAFF
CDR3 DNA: TGTGCCACCCAGGGGGCTGGAGAAGCTTTCTTT

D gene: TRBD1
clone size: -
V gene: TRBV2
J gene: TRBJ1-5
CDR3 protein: CASTGGQGRGSNQPQHF
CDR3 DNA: TGTGCCAGCACTGGGGGACAGGGGCGAGGAAGCAATCAGCCCCAGCATTTT

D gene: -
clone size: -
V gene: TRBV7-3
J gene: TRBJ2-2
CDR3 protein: CASSITRDTGELFF
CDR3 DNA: TGTGCCAGCAGCATCACTAGGGATACCGGGGAGCTGTTTTTT

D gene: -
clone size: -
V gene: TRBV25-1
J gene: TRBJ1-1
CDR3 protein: CASSQPGVGDTEAFF
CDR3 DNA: TGTGCCAGCAGTCAACCAGGGGTGGGGGACACTGAAGCTTTCTTT

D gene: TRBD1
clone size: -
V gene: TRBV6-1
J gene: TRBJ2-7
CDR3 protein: CASSGGQGIYEQYF
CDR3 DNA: TGTGCCAGCAGTGGGGGACAGGGAATCTACGAGCAGTACTTC

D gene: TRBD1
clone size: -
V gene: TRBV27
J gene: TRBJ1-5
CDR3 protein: CASSLTGTGSRQPQHF
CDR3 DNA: TGTGCCAGCAGTTTAACCGGGACAGGGTCGCGGCAGCCCCAGCATTTT

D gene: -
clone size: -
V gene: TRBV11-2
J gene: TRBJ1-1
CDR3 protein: CASSSTAGNTEAFF
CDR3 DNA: TGTGCCAGCAGCTCGACAGCTGGGAACACTGAAGCTTTCTTT

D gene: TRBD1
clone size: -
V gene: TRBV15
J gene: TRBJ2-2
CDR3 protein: CATSRGGTGGTGELFF
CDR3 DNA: TGTGCCACCAGCAGGGGCGGGACAGGGGGCACCGGGGAGCTGTTTTTT